The clone carrying this TCR beta chain came up many times. Its antigen is as yet unknown. TCRdb recomputed calls from the reads with MiXCR, one row per CDR3 protein. There are roughly 630,000 distinct CDR3 sequences in the sample; 24% occur only once, and less than 10% lies in the top ten. The sample originates from a study of T cell repertoires in cytomegalovirus infection. About the study: Both CMV infection and a matching HLA type were indicated by public TCR beta signatures.

The CDR3 contains 15 residues. V lost 5 bases and J 4 bases, leaving 17 bases between the germline ends. The germline gives CDR1 SEHNR, CDR2 FQNEAQ (reference sequence). Whole-study findings and limits: Using cumulative public TCR beta family frequency, the authors identified those who carried CMV together with the relevant HLA.

Sequenced material: CD8+ T cells from PBMCs. V and J are TRBV7-9 and TRBJ1-1, with a tentative D call TRBD1 (5 bases). This TCR derives from a human donor in good health (CMV status not recorded). Some clones in this sample may be carry-over from other donors' samples. The CDR3 loop is CASSSGGGKSTEAFF. The CDR3 coding sequence is TGTGCCAGCAGCAGTGGCGGGGGAAAAAGCACTGAAGCTTTCTTT. Together with reference TRBV7-9 and TRBJ1-1, the CDR3 gives the full variable domain: DTGVSQNPRHKITKRGQNVTFRCDPISEHNRLYWYRQTLGQGPEFLTYFQNEAQLEKSRLLSDRFSAERPKGSFSTLEIQRTEQGDSAMYLCASSSGGGKSTEAFFGQGTRLTVV.